The T cell receptor (beta chain) described here comes from a study of neurological immune-mediated disorders. Study results and limitations: Levels of TCR clonal expansion peaked in HTLV-1-associated myelopathy and reached their lowest in multiple sclerosis, under those of healthy controls. Private repertoires in all groups were suggested by the finding that expanded clones across subjects shared no CDR3 amino acid sequences.

The cDNA was generated through 5'RACE incorporating 10-nucleotide random UMIs. Over 190 million TCR-beta sequences from 15-18 subjects came from every sequencing run. TCRdb redid the calling of the 5' RACE reads with MiXCR, one entry per CDR3 protein. The table includes fewer than 60,000 distinct CDR3 sequences, about a tenth detected once. The ends were cut back, 7 bases at V and 5 bases at J, with 17 bases in the middle. Per the germline V gene, CDR1 is SEHNR and CDR2 is FQNEAQ (reference sequence). The CDR3 totals 15 residues. This clonotype is medium-sized by share. No antigen is known for it. Sequencing was carried out using PBMCs. The chain uses TRBV7-9 and TRBJ2-2; possibly TRBD1 for D (8 bases). This receptor was identified in a man between 70 and 80 years old with HTLV-1-associated myelopathy (HAM/TSP). CDR3 in amino acids: CASIRDRGGTGELFF. CDR3 nucleotides: TGTGCCAGCATCAGAGACAGGGGAGGGACCGGGGAGCTGTTTTTT. The entire variable domain, with the rest obtained from reference TRBV7-9 and TRBJ2-2, is as follows: DTGVSQNPRHKITKRGQNVTFRCDPISEHNRLYWYRQTLGQGPEFLTYFQNEAQLEKSRLLSDRFSAERPKGSFSTLEIQRTEQGDSAMYLCASIRDRGGTGELFFGEGSRLTVL.